The 27 T cell receptor beta chains below come from one sample, sequenced in a study of T cell changes during pregnancy in multiple sclerosis. TCRdb keeps only in-frame clones here, not all; method: immunoSEQ multiplex PCR. The data contain around 50,000 clones, about 86% of them singletons. Sequences were obtained from peripheral blood from another person, used as feeder cells. The source is a human donor whose cells served as feeder cells for cultures in a pregnancy study.

V and J are TRBV11-2 and TRBJ1-6, with D possibly TRBD1 on 5 matching bases. Deletions cut 0 bases from V and 6 bases from J, with 12 bases between. Germline V CDR1 and CDR2: SGHAT, FQNNGV. The length of the CDR3 is 16 residues. CDR3 DNA sequence: TGTGCCAGCAGCTTAGATTTCGGGGCTCTTAATTCACCCCTCCACTTT. Its protein is CASSLDFGALNSPLHF.

The chain combines TRBV28 with TRBJ2-7; 7 bases are shared with TRBD1. Germline CDR1 reads MDHEN; CDR2 reads SYDVKM. CDR3 length: 15 amino acids. V shed 6 bases and J 4 bases; nucleotides not matched to a gene: 12. For the CDR3, the DNA is TGTGCCAGCAGCTCGGAGGACAGGTTCTCTTACGAGCAGTACTTC. The encoded protein is CASSSEDRFSYEQYF.

The chain recombines TRBV21-1 with TRBJ1-5; TRBD1, the table's D call, lacks a check against the DNA. TRBV21-1 constitutes a pseudogene. The CDR3 contains 14 residues. CDR3 in amino acids: CASSKGQEVGPQHF. The CDR3 nucleotides read TGTGCCAGCAGCAAAGGACAGGAGGTAGGACCCCAGCATTTT.

About this clone: A junction end diverges from the germline sequence, so it may reflect a read error. The chain carries TRBV19 and TRBJ2-1; tentatively, D is TRBD2 (5 bases). Germline V CDR1 and CDR2: LNHDA, SQIVND (reference sequence). CDR3 length equals 11 residues. Here the CDR3 DNA reads TGCTTCAGGAGGTTGGACAATGAGCAGTTCTTC. This sequence encodes CFRRLDNEQFF.

The chain recombines TRBV5-1 with TRBJ2-1; 11 positions agree with TRBD2. Germline V gene data show CDR1 as SGHRS and CDR2 as YFSETQ. There are 16 residues in the CDR3. J was trimmed by 6 bases and V by 4 bases; bases with no gene match: 9. CDR3 sequence: CASSGRLGLAANEQFF. Here the CDR3 DNA reads TGCGCCAGCAGCGGACGGTTGGGACTAGCGGCCAATGAGCAGTTCTTC.

The chain is built from TRBV4-2 and TRBJ1-2; D is possibly TRBD1 (5 bases). The V end was cut by 1 base, the J end by 8 bases, with 11 bases between. Germline CDR1 LGHNA, CDR2 YNFKEQ. The CDR3 is 13 amino acids. CDR3 residues: CASSQGEGLGYTF. For the CDR3, the DNA is TGTGCCAGCAGCCAAGGGGAGGGGCTGGGCTACACCTTC.

This chain's CDR3 is CAIRPGDGAYEQYF. In DNA, the CDR3 is TGTGCCATCAGGCCCGGGGACGGAGCCTACGAGCAGTACTTC. The chain links TRBV10-3 to TRBJ2-7; D tentatively fits TRBD1 or TRBD2 (5 bases each). In germline, CDR1 is ENHRY, CDR2 SYGVKD. The CDR3 extends over 14 amino acids. The V and J ends lost 6 bases and 2 bases respectively, with 14 bases between them.

The rearrangement links TRBV15 to TRBJ2-7; TRBD1 matches at 8 bases. From germline, CDR1 is LNHNV and CDR2 YYDKDF (reference sequence). The trim removed 2 bases at V and 0 bases at J, leaving 6 bases unmatched. The CDR3 spans 16 residues. This CDR3 is CATSRSGGQASYEQYF. CDR3 coding DNA: TGTGCCACCAGCAGATCCGGGGGACAGGCCTCCTACGAGCAGTACTTC.

The rearrangement links TRBV6-5 to TRBJ2-5, with D possibly TRBD1 on 5 matching bases. The ends were cut back, 6 bases at V and 2 bases at J, with 13 bases in the middle. The CDR3 is 14 amino acids. Germline V lookup: CDR1 MNHEY, CDR2 SVGAGI. CDR3 bases: TGTGCCAGCAGCTTCAGGGTAGGGCAAGAGACCCAGTACTTC. Its protein is CASSFRVGQETQYF.

The chain couples TRBV7-3 to TRBJ1-2, with D possibly matching TRBD1 (6 bases). The CDR3 is 12 amino acids. V was shortened by 5 bases and J by 6 bases, with 10 bases between the two germline ends. Germline V gives CDR1 SGHTA, CDR2 FQGTGA. The chain's CDR3 is CASSAGDDGYTF. CDR3 DNA sequence: TGTGCCAGCAGCGCAGGGGATGATGGCTACACCTTC.

J is TRBJ2-7 and V is TRBV7-2, with D perhaps matching TRBD2 (5 bases). This CDR3 is built from 15 residues. The germline V gene has CDR1 SGHTA and CDR2 FQGNSA. V was pared by 3 bases and J by 2 bases, with 14 bases between. The CDR3 reads CASSFLGYGAYEQYF. The DNA for the CDR3 is TGTGCCAGCAGCTTCCTAGGGTACGGGGCCTACGAGCAGTACTTC.

J is TRBJ2-1 and V is TRBV7-9; D is possibly TRBD2 (5 bases). Germline V gene sequence: CDR1 SEHNR, CDR2 FQNEAQ (reference sequence). V lost 2 bases to trimming and J lost 6 bases, with 17 bases between them. The CDR3 consists of 16 residues. The CDR3 nucleotides read TGTGCCAGCAGCTTAATGCCGGACTCCTTCGCCAATGAGCAGTTCTTC. This translates into CASSLMPDSFANEQFF.

CDR3 in amino acids: CASSLAGRMANYGYTF. CDR3 nucleotides: TGCGCCAGCAGCTTGGCGGGACGGATGGCTAACTATGGCTACACCTTC. The chain combines TRBV5-1 with TRBJ1-2; perhaps TRBD1 as D (5 bases). CDR1 and CDR2 (germline): SGHRS, YFSETQ. Trimming stripped 0 bases from V and 0 bases from J, with 12 bases between. The CDR3 extends over 16 amino acids.

This chain joins TRBV13 and TRBJ1-2, with 8 nucleotides matching TRBD1. J gave up 4 bases and V 3 bases, and 4 bases lay outside the gene matches. Germline V gene lookup returns CDR1 PRHDT and CDR2 FYEKMQ (reference sequence). This CDR3 region has 14 residues. The DNA of the CDR3 is TGTGCCAGCAGCTTTTCCCAGGGGGCCTATGGCTACACCTTC. This codes for CASSFSQGAYGYTF.

V and J are TRBV4-3 and TRBJ1-2; 7 bases map to TRBD1. The CDR3 has 16 residues. Germline values: CDR1 LGHNA, CDR2 YSLEER. Trimming at V came to 0 bases and at J to 3 bases, leaving 7 bases not matched to a gene. The DNA for the CDR3 is TGCGCCAGCAGCCAAGATCCGGCAGGGGGTCACTATGGCTACACCTTC. Translation gives CASSQDPAGGHYGYTF.

The chain combines TRBV5-8 with TRBJ2-5; the D is unclear. The CDR3 runs 15 residues. The V and J ends lost 2 bases and 1 base respectively, with 12 bases between them. Germline loops: CDR1 SGHTS, CDR2 YDEGEE. CDR3 sequence: CASSFVRPAQETQYF. The CDR3 DNA reads TGTGCCAGCAGCTTTGTCAGACCTGCCCAAGAGACCCAGTACTTC.

The chain has TRBV7-2 and TRBJ1-6; D not certain. V was shortened by 3 bases and J by 5 bases, with 8 bases between the two germline ends. CDR1 and CDR2 (germline): SGHTA, FQGNSA. The CDR3 sequence is 14 residues long. CDR3 coding DNA: TGTGCCAGCAGCTTTGGAAACGATAATTCACCCCTCCACTTT. Translating gives CASSFGNDNSPLHF.

This clone came up once. This chain connects TRBV7-2 to TRBJ2-1; D is perhaps TRBD1 or TRBD2 (5 bases each). Germline V gives CDR1 SGHTA, CDR2 FQGNSA. The V end was cut by 6 bases, the J end by 6 bases, with 18 bases between. The CDR3 spans 15 residues. The CDR3 DNA follows: TGTGCCAGCAGTCGCCGGGACGGTCTCACCAATGAGCAGTTCTTC. Encoded protein: CASSRRDGLTNEQFF. Full variable domain (rest looked up from reference TRBV7-2 and TRBJ2-1): GAGVSQSPSNKVTEKGKDVELRCDPISGHTALYWYRQSLGQGLEFLIYFQGNSAPDKSGLPSDRFSAERTGGSVSTLTIQRTQQEDSAVYLCASSRRDGLTNEQFFGPGTRLTVL.

This sequence joins TRBV7-2 and TRBJ1-1; TRBD1 might be the D (5 bases). The CDR3 sequence is 16 residues long. The germline V gene encodes CDR1 SGHTA and CDR2 FQGNSA. With 3 bases removed from V and 4 bases from J, the gap between germline ends came to 18 bases. Here the CDR3 reads CASSFLPDWRGTEAFF. In DNA, the CDR3 is TGTGCCAGCAGCTTCCTCCCGGACTGGAGGGGCACTGAAGCTTTCTTT.

This clone was counted once. The chain couples TRBV19 to TRBJ2-3; D is perhaps TRBD2 (5 bases). The CDR3 is 14 amino acids. Germline CDR1 and CDR2: LNHDA and SQIVND (reference sequence). V was shortened by 1 base and J by 6 bases, with 11 bases between the two germline ends. CDR3 in amino acids: CASSIGGRWDTQYF. The DNA for the CDR3 is TGTGCCAGTAGTATAGGCGGGCGGTGGGATACGCAGTATTTT.

V gene TRBV28 combines with J gene TRBJ1-2, with a possible D match to TRBD1 (5 bases). Germline V gene sequence: CDR1 MDHEN, CDR2 SYDVKM. Trimming stripped 3 bases from V and 4 bases from J, with 12 bases between. The CDR3 runs 14 residues. The CDR3 sequence is CASSFGGTRYGYTF. The CDR3 nucleotides are TGTGCCAGCAGTTTTGGGGGGACGCGCTATGGCTACACCTTC.

The chain couples TRBV10-1 to TRBJ2-7, with 10 bases lining up with TRBD2. CDR1 is WNHNN, CDR2 SYGVQD, per germline (reference sequence). The V gene end was trimmed by 6 bases and the J gene end by 6 bases; junction bases not matched to a gene: 5. The CDR3 has 13 amino acids. The chain's CDR3 is CASRSSGSREQYV. For the CDR3, the DNA is TGCGCCAGCAGATCTAGCGGGAGCCGCGAGCAGTACGTC.

The CDR3 is CASSLNRGTMNTEAFF. In DNA form, the CDR3 reads TGTGCCAGCAGCTTAAACAGGGGAACTATGAACACTGAAGCTTTCTTT. The chain employs TRBV5-4 and TRBJ1-1; the match to TRBD1 covers 7 bases. This CDR3 has 16 amino acids. CDR1 and CDR2 (germline): SGHNT, YYREEE (reference sequence). With 2 bases clipped from V and 0 bases from J, the junction kept 7 bases outside the gene matches.

There are a few counts of this clone. A junction end diverges from the germline sequence, so it may reflect a read error. The same CDR3 is also encoded by other DNA sequences in this sample. The chain is built from TRBV4-1 and TRBJ2-7, with TRBD2 identical over 11 bases. Germline CDR1 MGHRA, CDR2 YSYEKL. The CDR3 has 15 amino acids. CDR3 nucleotide sequence: TGTGCCAGCAGCCAAGGACTAGCGGGCTCCTACGAGCAGTACTTC. Its translation: CASSQGLAGSYEQYF.

This chain uses TRBV18 with TRBJ2-4, with D possibly TRBD2 on 7 matching bases. The CDR3 totals 14 residues. V lost 3 bases and J lost 8, with 14 bases in between. The germline V gene encodes CDR1 KGHSH and CDR2 LQKENI. This CDR3 reads CASSPRGAEDIQYF. The CDR3, as DNA: TGTGCCAGCTCACCCCGGGGGGCGGAAGACATTCAGTACTTC.

The chain uses TRBV27 and TRBJ2-5; 7 nucleotides line up with TRBD1. CDR3 size: 13 residues. J gave up 4 bases and V 6 bases, and 5 bases lay outside the gene matches. The germline CDR1 and CDR2 sequences are MNHEY and SMNVEV (reference sequence). CDR3 residues: CASRVTGAETQYF. The DNA of the CDR3 is TGTGCCAGCAGGGTAACAGGGGCAGAGACCCAGTACTTC.

The V call is TRBV29-1, the J call TRBJ2-3; D is possibly TRBD2 (5 bases). Germline V gene lookup returns CDR1 SQVTM and CDR2 ANQGSEA. Trimming pared 2 bases from V and 4 bases from J, leaving 7 bases between. The CDR3 contains 12 residues. The CDR3 DNA reads as TGCAGCGTTGAACGGGGATCAGATACGCAGTATTTT. It specifies CSVERGSDTQYF.